These 5 T cell receptor beta chains were sequenced from one sample in a study of radiation and T cells in renal cell carcinoma. Clones were read by immunoSEQ multiplex PCR, and TCRdb kept only the in-frame ones, dropping some. The sample contains around 76,000 clones, roughly 82% of which appear only once. The time point was: blood 2 weeks post-SBRT. As to treatment: 15 Gy SBRT to primary tumor, nephrectomy 4 weeks later. The material sequenced was blood, taken from a patient whose treatment included radiotherapy and nephrectomy. The receptor set was obtained from a man aged 60 to 69 with renal cell carcinoma.

In DNA, the CDR3 is TGTGCCAGCAGCCTGAATAGCGGGATTTACACCGGGGAGCTGTTTTTT. It yields the protein CASSLNSGIYTGELFF. The chain links TRBV9 to TRBJ2-2; 8 bases align to TRBD2. The CDR3 has 16 amino acids. Germline CDR1 SGDLS, CDR2 YYNGEE. Trimming cost V 4 bases and J 3 bases; bases outside gene matches: 8.

This clone appeared a few times. The chain carries TRBV28 and TRBJ1-5; D remains ambiguous. The ends were cut back, 6 bases at V and 4 bases at J, with 7 bases in the middle. CDR1 and CDR2 from the germline V gene are MDHEN and SYDVKM. The CDR3 is 12 amino acids. In DNA, the CDR3 is TGTGCCAGCAGACCGCCAAATCAGCCCCAGCATTTT. Its translation: CASRPPNQPQHF.

This chain's CDR3 is CASSEPGYGYTF. The CDR3 coding sequence is TGTGCCAGCAGTGAACCCGGCTATGGCTACACCTTC. The chain recombines TRBV6-1 with TRBJ1-2; no reliable D call. This CDR3 spans 12 amino acids. Per germline, CDR1 MNHNS and CDR2 SASEGT. V lost 2 bases and J lost 4, with 5 bases in between.

V usage is TRBV11-2 and J usage is TRBJ1-4; 10 bases line up with TRBD1. Germline-derived CDR1 and CDR2 are SGHAT and FQNNGV. Trimming took 4 bases from V and 12 from J; bases not matched to a gene: 14. This CDR3 has 16 residues. The CDR3 reads CASSSPAGTGARELFF. CDR3 DNA: TGTGCCAGCAGCTCGCCAGCCGGGACAGGGGCGCGGGAACTGTTTTTT.

J is TRBJ1-2 and V is TRBV10-3, with 8 bases that match TRBD1. Germline CDR1 is ENHRY and CDR2 is SYGVKD. This CDR3 has 17 amino acids. V was clipped by 3 bases and J by 0 bases; unmatched bases: 9. The CDR3 sequence: CAISDRDRPGANYGYTF. The CDR3 DNA reads TGTGCCATCAGTGACCGGGACAGGCCTGGGGCTAACTATGGCTACACCTTC.